This T cell receptor beta chain was sequenced during a study of OX40 agonist ivuxolimab in advanced cancers. It was autoimmune disease history or systemic immunosuppression that excluded patients. This table comes from immunoSEQ multiplex PCR, and its TCRdb copy is limited to in-frame clones, with some not included. The table includes under 40,000 clones, roughly 89% detected once. Germline loops: CDR1 SGHAT, CDR2 FQNNGV. CDR3 size: 16 residues. Losses at the gene ends were 3 bases for V and 0 bases for J; bases not matched to a gene: 7. The TCR comes from an adult with an advanced solid tumor such as melanoma, head and neck, liver or kidney cancer. Sequenced here: CD4+ or CD8+ T cells sorted from blood, sampled in a trial of the OX40 agonist ivuxolimab. The chain has TRBV11-2 and TRBJ2-7; 8 bases are a match to TRBD2. CDR3 in DNA: TGTGCCAGCAGCTTGGTAACGGGGGGGAGCTCCTACGAGCAGTACTTC. Translation gives CASSLVTGGSSYEQYF.